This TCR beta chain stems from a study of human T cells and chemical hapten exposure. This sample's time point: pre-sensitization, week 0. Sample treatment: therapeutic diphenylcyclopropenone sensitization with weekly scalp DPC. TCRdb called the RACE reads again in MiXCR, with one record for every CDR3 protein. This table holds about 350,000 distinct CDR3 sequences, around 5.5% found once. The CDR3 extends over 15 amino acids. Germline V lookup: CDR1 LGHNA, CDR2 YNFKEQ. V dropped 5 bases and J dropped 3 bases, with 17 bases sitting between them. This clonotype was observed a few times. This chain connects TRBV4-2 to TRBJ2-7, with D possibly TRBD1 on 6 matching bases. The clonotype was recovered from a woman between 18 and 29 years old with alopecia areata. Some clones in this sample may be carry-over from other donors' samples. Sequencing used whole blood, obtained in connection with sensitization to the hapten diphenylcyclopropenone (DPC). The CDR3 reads CASSERTGTIYEQYF. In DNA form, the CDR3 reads TGTGCCAGCAGCGAAAGAACCGGGACAATCTACGAGCAGTACTTC.